This entry concerns a single T cell receptor beta chain. These data are taken from a study of T-cell memory formation after mild COVID-19. The authors produced TCR alpha and TCR beta cDNA libraries with sample barcodes and UMIs by 5'RACE using constant-segment primers. TCRdb redid the calling of the 5' RACE reads with MiXCR, one entry per CDR3 protein. Of around 390,000 distinct CDR3 sequences in the sample, approximately 15% were seen once. The TCR originated in a man aged 18 to 29 who had mild COVID-19 (a few samples of this study predate the infection). Cell type and time point are not known. The sample was PBMCs or a T cell subset sorted from them (not recorded which).

CDR3 coding DNA: TGCAGTGCCGTACAGGGGGCGGGGGAGACCCAGTACTTC. This codes for CSAVQGAGETQYF. This chain links TRBV20-1 with TRBJ2-5; 9 bases line up with TRBD1. CDR1 and CDR2 from the germline V gene are DFQATT and SNEGSKA (reference sequence). This CDR3 is built from 13 residues. With 6 bases clipped from V and 5 bases from J, the junction kept 7 bases outside the gene matches.